One sample yielded the 18 T cell receptor beta chains listed below, sequenced in a study of regulatory T cells in long-lasting Graves disease. Sample time point: newly diagnosed GD, antithyroid drugs for less than 3 months. Making the TCR library involved RNA that had been extracted from PBMCs. In building TCR beta libraries, iRepertoire HTBI primers were used together with Arm-PCR of CDR3 regions. Each CDR3 protein gets one entry after TCRdb re-called the multiplex PCR reads with MiXCR. The repertoire holds 400,000 to 500,000 distinct CDR3 sequences, about 15% seen once, with around 7.6% in the top ten. This sample was also put to use in a study of T cells in Graves' hyperthyroidism and ophthalmopathy.

Material: peripheral blood mononuclear cells (PBMCs), obtained at new diagnosis, from a patient treated with antithyroid drugs. The receptors derive from a woman aged 40 to 50 with Graves disease.

This clonotype was recorded at least ten times. The chain links TRBV19 to TRBJ2-1; possible D gene TRBD1, 6 bases. CDR3 length: 18 residues. CDR1 is LNHDA and CDR2 is SQIVND in the germline V gene (reference sequence). Trimming took 0 bases from V and 0 from J, leaving 15 bases between them. For the CDR3, the DNA is TGTGCCAGTAGTATAGATCCACAGGGACCTAGCTCCTACAATGAGCAGTTCTTC. Translating gives CASSIDPQGPSSYNEQFF.

Many counts were recorded for this clonotype. The chain joins TRBV20-1 to TRBJ1-5; 8 nucleotides match TRBD1. Germline V gene data show CDR1 as DFQATT and CDR2 as SNEGSKA (reference sequence). The junction had 21 bases not matched to a gene; V was cut back by 6 bases and J by 2 bases. The CDR3 runs to 19 residues. CDR3 region: CSATWTGKVGRVRNQPQHF. CDR3 sequence (DNA): TGCAGTGCCACCTGGACAGGGAAGGTCGGTCGGGTGCGCAATCAGCCCCAGCATTTT.

This rearrangement joins TRBV14 to TRBJ1-4; D perhaps matches TRBD1 (6 bases). The CDR3 consists of 13 residues. V lost 7 bases, J lost 5 bases, and 11 bases lay in between. Germline CDR1 is SGHDN and CDR2 is FVKESK. The CDR3 DNA reads TGTGCCAGCAAGGACAGACGAAATGAAAAACTGTTTTTT. Encoded protein: CASKDRRNEKLFF.

This clonotype was found many times. This chain connects TRBV29-1 to TRBJ1-1; a weak D match, TRBD1 (5 bases). CDR3 length: 13 amino acids. Germline V gene sequence: CDR1 SQVTM, CDR2 ANQGSEA. With 4 bases removed from V and 1 base from J, the gap between germline ends came to 10 bases. DNA of the CDR3: TGCAGCGTTGGGGACGGGGCGAACACTGAAGCTTTCTTT. Residues: CSVGDGANTEAFF. The entire variable domain, with the rest obtained from reference TRBV29-1 and TRBJ1-1, is as follows: SAVISQKPSRDICQRGTSLTIQCQVDSQVTMMFWYRQQPGQSLTLIATANQGSEATYESGFVIDKFPISRPNLTFSTLTVSNMSPEDSSIYLCSVGDGANTEAFFGQGTRLTVV.

V usage is TRBV7-6 and J usage is TRBJ1-3; the D gene is possibly TRBD1 (6 bases). Trimming shortened V by 4 bases and J by 0 bases, and 13 bases separated the two germline ends. CDR3 size: 16 residues. Germline loops: CDR1 SGHVS, CDR2 FNYEAQ. The CDR3 sequence is CASSSGHLNSGNTIYF. As DNA, the CDR3 is TGTGCCAGCAGCTCGGGACACCTCAACTCTGGAAACACCATATATTTT.

Many counts were recorded for this clonotype. The chain links TRBV11-2 to TRBJ1-1; D not certain. This CDR3 contains 14 residues. Per germline, CDR1 SGHAT and CDR2 FQNNGV. The V gene lost 4 bases and the J gene lost 3 bases, with 12 bases spanning the gap. The CDR3 here is CASSSLHPYTEAFF. The CDR3, as DNA: TGTGCCAGCAGCTCACTACACCCATACACTGAAGCTTTCTTT.

The chain is built from TRBV4-1 and TRBJ2-1, with D unresolved. The germline gives CDR1 MGHRA, CDR2 YSYEKL. V lost 1 base, J lost 10 bases, and 8 bases lay in between. This CDR3 is built from 12 residues. The CDR3 reads CASSQGVGEQFF. DNA of the CDR3: TGCGCCAGCAGCCAAGGAGTCGGGGAGCAGTTCTTC.

This chain links TRBV11-2 with TRBJ2-5; no clear D gene. Trimming stripped 1 base from V and 1 base from J, with 4 bases between. CDR3 length: 13 residues. Germline assignment: CDR1 SGHAT and CDR2 FQNNGV. Here the CDR3 DNA reads TGTGCCAGCAGCTTAGTCGTCCAAGAGACCCAGTACTTC. Translating gives CASSLVVQETQYF.

There are a few counts of this clonotype. The V call is TRBV6-2 or TRBV6-3, the J call TRBJ1-1, with D possibly TRBD1 on 5 matching bases. Trimming took off 1 base at V and 7 bases at J, with 10 bases between the two ends. Germline-derived CDR1 and CDR2 are MNHEY and SVGEGT. The CDR3 totals 13 residues. The CDR3 spells CASSYFEQGEAFF. The CDR3, as DNA: TGTGCCAGCAGTTACTTTGAGCAGGGTGAAGCTTTCTTT.

There are many counts of this clonotype. The chain uses TRBV28 and TRBJ1-4, with 8 bases aligning to TRBD1. Trimming removed 5 bases from V and 6 bases from J; junction bases left unmatched: 5. The CDR3 has 14 residues. CDR1 is MDHEN and CDR2 is SYDVKM in the germline V gene. The CDR3 sequence is CASSRTGWDEKLFF. In DNA, the CDR3 is TGTGCCAGCAGTCGGACAGGGTGGGATGAAAAACTGTTTTTT.

V is TRBV7-9 and J is TRBJ1-1; D gene uncertain. V was cut by 7 bases and J by 8 bases, with 20 bases left in between. Germline V CDR1 and CDR2: SEHNR, FQNEAQ (reference sequence). This CDR3 has 14 amino acids. CDR3 in amino acids: CASTKVKSASEAFF. CDR3 coding DNA: TGTGCCAGCACGAAGGTCAAGTCAGCCTCAGAAGCTTTCTTT.

In this sample, this clonotype turned up many times. This rearrangement joins TRBV7-8 to TRBJ2-1; D perhaps matches TRBD1 (5 bases). Per the germline V gene, CDR1 is SGHVS and CDR2 is FQNEAQ. V was pared by 3 bases and J by 7 bases, with 13 bases between. The CDR3 totals 14 residues. The CDR3 DNA reads as TGTGCCAGCAGCTTTAGTGGCCAGGGTAATGAGCAGTTCTTC. Translating it yields CASSFSGQGNEQFF.

For this clonotype: Possible read error: a much larger clone is one base away. The chain uses TRBV7-2 and TRBJ2-7, with TRBD2 identical over 9 bases. The germline gives CDR1 SGHTA, CDR2 FQGNSA. The CDR3 consists of 15 residues. CDR3 amino acids: CASSLGGRVMDERYF. The CDR3, as DNA: TGTGCCAGCAGCTTGGGCGGGAGGGTTATGGACGAGCGGTACTTC. The full variable domain, rest sourced from reference TRBV7-2 and TRBJ2-7, is GAGVSQSPSNKVTEKGKDVELRCDPISGHTALYWYRQSLGQGLEFLIYFQGNSAPDKSGLPSDRFSAERTGGSVSTLTIQRTQQEDSAVYLCASSLGGRVMDERYFGPGTRLTVT.

The V call is TRBV5-4, the J call TRBJ2-1; 12 bases agree with TRBD2. Germline CDR1 SGHNT, CDR2 YYREEE (reference sequence). Trimming removed 3 bases from V and 7 bases from J; junction bases left unmatched: 8. This CDR3 region has 16 residues. CDR3 amino acids: CASSSPSGRALNEQFF. CDR3 nucleotide sequence: TGTGCCAGCAGCTCCCCTAGCGGGAGGGCCCTTAATGAGCAGTTCTTC.

This clonotype came up many times. The chain links TRBV7-9 to TRBJ2-1; the D is unclear. The CDR3 length is 15 residues. Germline values: CDR1 SEHNR, CDR2 FQNEAQ (reference sequence). V was cut by 2 bases and J by 5 bases, with 13 bases left in between. The CDR3 coding sequence is TGTGCCAGCAGCTTAACGGGTCGTACGCACAATGAGCAGTTCTTC. Protein: CASSLTGRTHNEQFF.

The rearrangement joins TRBV29-1 to TRBJ2-1, with D perhaps assigned TRBD1 or TRBD2 (5 bases each). The V gene lost 4 bases and the J gene lost 0 bases, with 16 bases spanning the gap. The CDR3 is 16 amino acids. Germline CDR1 is SQVTM and CDR2 is ANQGSEA. CDR3 loop: CSVGGTGRSSYNEQFF. CDR3 in DNA: TGCAGCGTTGGGGGGACGGGCAGGAGCTCCTACAATGAGCAGTTCTTC.

This clonotype was picked up many times. The rearrangement links TRBV2 to TRBJ2-5; 7 bases map to TRBD1. The CDR3 covers 14 residues. Germline lookup yields CDR1 SNHLY and CDR2 FYNNEI. The ends lost 1 base at V and 5 bases at J; junction bases unmatched: 4. CDR3 in DNA: TGTGCCAGCAGTGAAGGACAGGGCGGCGAGACCCAGTACTTC. Translating gives CASSEGQGGETQYF.

This clonotype has at least ten counts. The V call is TRBV6-1, the J call TRBJ2-5, with 8 bases identical to TRBD1. CDR1 MNHNS and CDR2 SASEGT come from the germline V gene. This CDR3 has 14 residues. The junction had 8 bases not matched to a gene; V was cut back by 7 bases and J by 4 bases. The CDR3 DNA is TGTGCCAGCATCCCAAGGACAGGGACAGAGACCCAGTACTTC. Protein: CASIPRTGTETQYF.